These T cell receptor beta chains were read from a single sample in a study of T cell responses to AZD1222 COVID-19 vaccine. Generated by immunoSEQ multiplex PCR, the TCRdb table keeps only in-frame clones and is missing some. The sample shows 120,000 or so clones, 65% to 90% of them seen only once. Sequences were derived from peripheral blood, sampled 28 days after the second AZD1222 dose. These receptors were taken from an adult who received the AZD1222 COVID-19 vaccine. Each CDR3 is given with its conserved first and last residue. Fields, in order: clone size, D gene, V gene, CDR3 length, J gene, CDR3 DNA, CDR3 protein. The D gene is left open where the match is weak. The size of a clone is reported for some rows only, either as once, few or many, or as a class for expanded clones.

>-|TRBD1|TRBV11-2|14|TRBJ2-5
TGTGCCAGCAGCCGGGACAGGGGTCTGGAGACCCAGTACTTC
CASSRDRGLETQYF
>-|-|TRBV12-3/TRBV12-4|12|TRBJ2-1
TGTGCCAGCAGTTTAGTGCTACCCGAGCAGTTCTTC
CASSLVLPEQFF
>many|-|TRBV6-2/TRBV6-3|13|TRBJ2-7
TGTGCCAGCAGTTACGGGACTCAATACGAGCAGTACTTC
CASSYGTQYEQYF
>once|TRBD1|TRBV4-2|14|TRBJ1-2
TGTGCCAGCAGCCAAGATCTACAGGGGTCTGGCTACACCTTC
CASSQDLQGSGYTF
>-|-|TRBV11-2|14|TRBJ2-5
TGTGCCAGCAGCCTTCAGCGCGCCGGGGAGACCCAGTACTTC
CASSLQRAGETQYF
>-|-|TRBV27|14|TRBJ1-1
TGTGCCAGCAGTTCAGCCGCTCTCATAAAAGAAGCTTTCTTT
CASSSAALIKEAFF
>-|-|TRBV6-5|13|TRBJ1-6
TGTGCCAGCAGATCCCTCGCTAATTCACCCCTCCACTTT
CASRSLANSPLHF
>-|-|TRBV6-5|14|TRBJ1-2
TGTGCCAGCAGTTACATGGCAGGGAAGTATGGCTACACCTTC
CASSYMAGKYGYTF
>once|-|TRBV7-3|15|TRBJ2-1
TGTGCCAGCAGCCTACGGTGGAGCTCCTACAATGAGCAGTTCTTC
CASSLRWSSYNEQFF
>-|-|TRBV7-2|13|TRBJ2-5
TGTGCCAGCAGCTTAAACCGCCAAGAGACCCAGTACTTC
CASSLNRQETQYF